This entry lists 23 T cell receptor beta chains sequenced from one sample in a study of blood T cell repertoires in COVID-19. The method was immunoSEQ multiplex PCR; TCRdb's version includes in-frame clones alone and lacks a portion of them. The top ten hold 11% of the sample, which has some 270,000 clones, 80% to 90% seen once. Sequencing was done on a sample of peripheral blood. The receptor set was obtained from a woman aged 70-85 years with acute or convalescent COVID-19.

This chain connects TRBV6-5 to TRBJ2-2, with D tentatively TRBD1 (6 bases). The germline V and J ends were trimmed by 7 bases and 0 bases, with 12 bases remaining between them. Germline V CDR1 and CDR2: MNHEY, SVGAGI. The CDR3 is 15 amino acids. The CDR3 coding sequence is TGTGCCAGCACCCAGGGACATACGAACACCGGGGAGCTGTTTTTT. Translated, it gives CASTQGHTNTGELFF.

On this clone itself: This sample also contains other DNA sequences that code for the same CDR3. J is TRBJ1-2 and V is TRBV18; the D is unclear. The V end was cut by 3 bases, the J end by 2 bases, with 7 bases between. Germline V lookup: CDR1 KGHSH, CDR2 LQKENI. The CDR3 totals 13 residues. CDR3 residues: CASSPDKNYGYTF. DNA of the CDR3: TGTGCCAGCTCACCCGACAAGAACTATGGCTACACCTTC. Together with reference TRBV18 and TRBJ1-2, the CDR3 gives the full variable domain: NAGVMQNPRHLVRRRGQEARLRCSPMKGHSHVYWYRQLPEEGLKFMVYLQKENIIDESGMPKERFSAEFPKEGPSILRIQQVVRGDSAAYFCASSPDKNYGYTFGSGTRLTVV.

The chain combines TRBV19 with TRBJ2-6; 8 bases agree with TRBD1. Germline loops: CDR1 LNHDA, CDR2 SQIVND (reference sequence). This CDR3 region has 17 residues. The ends lost 8 bases at V and 1 base at J; junction bases unmatched: 10. CDR3 region: CASDSGQVKSGANVLTF. DNA for the CDR3: TGTGCCAGTGATTCGGGACAGGTTAAATCTGGGGCCAACGTCCTGACTTTC.

The V call is TRBV6-5, the J call TRBJ2-3; tentatively, D is TRBD1 (6 bases). V was shortened by 6 bases and J by 3 bases, with 16 bases between the two germline ends. Per germline, CDR1 MNHEY and CDR2 SVGAGI. The CDR3 covers 15 residues. CDR3 sequence: CASSSGEGGTDTQYF. The CDR3 bases are TGTGCCAGCAGCTCCGGTGAAGGGGGTACAGATACGCAGTATTTT.

The rearrangement links TRBV29-1 to TRBJ2-1; 8 bases align to TRBD1. V lost 5 bases to trimming and J lost 10 bases; unmatched junction nucleotides: 16. The CDR3 sequence is 15 residues long. CDR1 and CDR2 from the germline V gene are SQVTM and ANQGSEA. CDR3 coding DNA: TGCAGCGTTCGGGGGTCACAGGGGGGAACGAGAGAGCAGTTCTTC. Translation gives CSVRGSQGGTREQFF.

The genes are TRBV4-1 and TRBJ1-1; D remains unclear. The CDR3 length is 13 residues. V was clipped by 0 bases and J by 4 bases, with 6 bases between them. Germline V gene lookup returns CDR1 MGHRA and CDR2 YSYEKL. The DNA for the CDR3 is TGCGCCAGCAGCCAAGACGGACTCACTGAAGCTTTCTTT. Encoded protein: CASSQDGLTEAFF.

The chain carries TRBV5-4 and TRBJ2-5; no firm D call. The DNA matches TRBJ2-7 better at its end, which makes the J call doubtful. Per the germline V gene, CDR1 is SGHNT and CDR2 is YYREEE (reference sequence). The CDR3 is made up of 15 amino acids. This CDR3 is CASSFSGRPDYEQYF. CDR3 coding DNA: TGTGCCAGCAGCTTCTCCGGCCGTCCCGACTACGAGCAGTACTTC.

The rearrangement uses TRBV6-5 and TRBJ2-7, with D perhaps matching TRBD1 (6 bases). Germline V CDR1 and CDR2: MNHEY, SVGAGI. V was trimmed by 6 bases and J by 0 bases, leaving 15 bases between them. The CDR3 runs 15 residues. DNA of the CDR3: TGTGCCAGCAGCCGTTCCGGGACAAGCTCCTACGAGCAGTACTTC. The encoded protein is CASSRSGTSSYEQYF.

The rearrangement links TRBV9 to TRBJ1-3; tentative D call: TRBD1 (5 bases). The ends were cut back, 3 bases at V and 8 bases at J, with 24 bases in the middle. This CDR3 comprises 17 residues. Germline CDR1 SGDLS, CDR2 YYNGEE. CDR3: CASSGSAVGLPGHTIYF. In nucleotides, the CDR3 is TGTGCCAGCAGCGGTTCTGCTGTGGGACTCCCGGGACACACCATATATTTT.

The rearrangement links TRBV4-1 to TRBJ1-1, with D unclear. Germline CDR1 MGHRA, CDR2 YSYEKL. The CDR3 loop spans 15 amino acids. The V end lost 3 bases, the J end lost 0 bases, and 11 bases lay between the germline ends. The CDR3 region has the DNA TGCGCCAGCAGCCACAACCTGGGCCTGAACACTGAAGCTTTCTTT. Its translation is CASSHNLGLNTEAFF.

The CDR3 DNA sequence: TGTGCCATCAGTGTAAACCTCGGGGAAAAACTGTTTTTT. Its translation: CAISVNLGEKLFF. V and J are TRBV10-3 and TRBJ1-4; D unresolved. The CDR3 spans 13 residues. The V end was cut by 4 bases, the J end by 8 bases, with 11 bases between. Germline-derived CDR1 and CDR2 are ENHRY and SYGVKD.

The chain recombines TRBV7-9 with TRBJ1-3; perhaps TRBD1 as D (5 bases). CDR1 and CDR2 from the germline V gene are SEHNR and FQNEAQ (reference sequence). This CDR3 contains 13 residues. The V and J ends lost 9 bases and 2 bases respectively, with 11 bases between them. This CDR3 reads CASRGETGNTIYF. CDR3 nucleotide sequence: TGTGCCAGTCGGGGGGAAACTGGAAACACCATATATTTT.

The chain couples TRBV5-6 to TRBJ1-2; maybe TRBD1 (5 bases). Germline CDR1 is SGHDT and CDR2 is YYEEEE. The CDR3 has 12 amino acids. Trimming stripped 4 bases from V and 8 bases from J, with 12 bases between. The CDR3 is CASSPRVGGYTF. CDR3 nucleotides: TGTGCCAGCAGCCCCAGGGTTGGAGGCTACACCTTC.

The chain couples TRBV27 to TRBJ2-6, with TRBD1 matching 11 bases. The germline CDR1 and CDR2 sequences are MNHEY and SMNVEV (reference sequence). V dropped 8 bases and J dropped 0; count of bases not matched to a gene: 9. The CDR3 length is 18 residues. CDR3 coding DNA: TGTGCCAGCTCAACTCCGGGACAGGGGGTCTCTGGGGCCAACGTCCTGACTTTC. It specifies CASSTPGQGVSGANVLTF. The full variable domain, completed using reference TRBV27 and TRBJ2-6, is EAQVTQNPRYLITVTGKKLTVTCSQNMNHEYMSWYRQDPGLGLRQIYYSMNVEVTDKGDVPEGYKVSRKEKRNFPLILESPSPNQTSLYFCASSTPGQGVSGANVLTFGAGSRLTVL.

The chain employs TRBV2 and TRBJ2-1, with D possibly TRBD2 on 5 matching bases. This CDR3 is 13 amino acids long. Germline V gene lookup returns CDR1 SNHLY and CDR2 FYNNEI. Trimming took 3 bases from V and 4 from J, leaving 7 bases between them. DNA for the CDR3: TGTGCCAGCAGTGACCAGCGGTACAATGAGCAGTTCTTC. Translation: CASSDQRYNEQFF.

The J gene is TRBJ1-4, the V gene TRBV18; D uncertain. The CDR3 extends over 13 amino acids. Germline V gene sequence: CDR1 KGHSH, CDR2 LQKENI. The germline V and J ends were trimmed by 6 bases and 6 bases, with 11 bases remaining between them. The CDR3 sequence: CASSSRGDEKLFF. The DNA for the CDR3 is TGTGCCAGCTCCTCCCGCGGAGATGAAAAACTGTTTTTT.

The chain recombines TRBV24-1 with TRBJ1-1; D is undetermined. Trimming removed 7 bases at V and 0 bases at J, with 11 bases between. The CDR3 sequence is 14 residues long. Germline loops: CDR1 KGHDR, CDR2 SFDVKD. CDR3: CATRPGVLNTEAFF. The CDR3 coding sequence is TGTGCCACCAGGCCCGGGGTTCTGAACACTGAAGCTTTCTTT.

This chain links TRBV6-5 with TRBJ1-2; possibly TRBD1 for D (6 bases). Germline CDR1 MNHEY, CDR2 SVGAGI. This CDR3 spans 13 amino acids. V lost 11 bases to trimming and J lost 1 base, with 14 bases between them. The CDR3 sequence: CAGEQQGNYGYTF. In nucleotides, the CDR3 is TGTGCCGGGGAGCAACAGGGTAACTATGGCTACACCTTC.

This clone was picked up one time. This chain links TRBV19 with TRBJ1-2; TRBD1 matches 8 bases. J gave up 0 bases and V 3 bases, and 9 bases lay outside the gene matches. The CDR3 has 17 residues. Germline CDR1 and CDR2: LNHDA and SQIVND (reference sequence). This CDR3 reads CASSISDRVGANYGYTF. DNA for the CDR3: TGTGCCAGTAGTATTTCGGACAGGGTAGGAGCTAACTATGGCTACACCTTC. Looking up the rest from reference TRBV19 and TRBJ1-2 gives the full variable domain: DGGITQSPKYLFRKEGQNVTLSCEQNLNHDAMYWYRQDPGQGLRLIYYSQIVNDFQKGDIAEGYSVSREKKESFPLTVTSAQKNPTAFYLCASSISDRVGANYGYTFGSGTRLTVV.

The gene calls are TRBV6-2 or TRBV6-3 and TRBJ2-7, with a possible D match to TRBD2 (6 bases). The CDR3 runs to 15 residues. Germline loops: CDR1 MNHEY, CDR2 SVGEGT. V lost 0 bases and J 5 bases, leaving 14 bases between the germline ends. The CDR3 DNA sequence: TGTGCCAGCAGTTACTCGACTGCGGGGAACAACGAGCAGTACTTC. This encodes CASSYSTAGNNEQYF.

This clone was detected only once. This CDR3 reads CASSQPDGYTF. CDR3 nucleotides: TGTGCCAGCAGCCAACCGGATGGCTACACCTTC. This chain connects TRBV4-2 to TRBJ1-2; D not certain. Between the trimmed V and J ends, which lost 2 bases and 6 bases, there was a span of 4 bases. This CDR3 has 11 amino acids. Germline loops: CDR1 LGHNA, CDR2 YNFKEQ.

This clone is a singleton in its sample. The chain employs TRBV7-8 and TRBJ2-5; 9 bases align to TRBD1. The V and J ends lost 5 bases and 1 base, in that order; junction bases with no gene match: 2. Germline assignment: CDR1 SGHVS and CDR2 FQNEAQ. This CDR3 spans 14 amino acids. The CDR3 reads CASSLTGGQETQYF. The CDR3 bases are TGTGCCAGCAGCCTGACAGGGGGCCAAGAGACCCAGTACTTC. The full variable domain, with the rest looked up from reference TRBV7-8 and TRBJ2-5, is GAGVSQSPRYKVAKRGQDVALRCDPISGHVSLFWYQQALGQGPEFLTYFQNEAQLDKSGLPSDRFFAERPEGSVSTLKIQRTQQEDSAVYLCASSLTGGQETQYFGPGTRLLVL.

This clone showed up many times. This chain links TRBV13 with TRBJ2-7; D gene ambiguous. The germline V and J ends were trimmed by 5 bases and 6 bases, with 20 bases remaining between them. CDR1 and CDR2 (germline): PRHDT, FYEKMQ (reference sequence). This CDR3 has 15 amino acids. The CDR3 is CASSPTGSGFGEQYF. In DNA form, the CDR3 reads TGTGCCAGCAGCCCCACCGGGTCGGGTTTCGGCGAGCAGTACTTC.